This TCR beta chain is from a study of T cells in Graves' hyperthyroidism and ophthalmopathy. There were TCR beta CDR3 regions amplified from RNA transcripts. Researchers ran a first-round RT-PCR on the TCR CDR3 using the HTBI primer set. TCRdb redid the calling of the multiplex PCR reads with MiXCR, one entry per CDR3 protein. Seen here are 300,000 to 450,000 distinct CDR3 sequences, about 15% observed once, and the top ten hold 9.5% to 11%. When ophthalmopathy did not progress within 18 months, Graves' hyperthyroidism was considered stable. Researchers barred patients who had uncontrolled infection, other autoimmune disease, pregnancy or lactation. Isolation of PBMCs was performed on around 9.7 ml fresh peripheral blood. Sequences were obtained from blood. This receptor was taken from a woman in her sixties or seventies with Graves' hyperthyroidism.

CDR3 nucleotide sequence: TGTGCCACCAGCAGAGATGATAGCGGGAGGCGCACAGATACGCAGTATTTT. Translating it yields CATSRDDSGRRTDTQYF. The chain employs TRBV15 and TRBJ2-3; 10 bases are a match to TRBD2. Per germline, CDR1 LNHNV and CDR2 YYDKDF (reference sequence). V trimming: 0 bases; J trimming: 1 base; junction bases outside the gene matches: 4. CDR3 length: 17 residues. Using reference TRBV15 and TRBJ2-3 for the parts outside the CDR3, the full variable domain is DAMVIQNPRYQVTQFGKPVTLSCSQTLNHNVMYWYQQKSSQAPKLLFHYYDKDFNNEADTPDNFQSRRPNTSFCFLDIRSPGLGDTAMYLCATSRDDSGRRTDTQYFGPGTRLTVL.